The 11 T cell receptor beta chains below all came from one sample that was sequenced in a study of shared clonotypes between healthy human individuals. Some clones are missing from TCRdb's copy, which holds only in-frame ones; the method was immunoSEQ multiplex PCR. The profile shows over a million clones, about 80% of them singletons. Sequencing was performed on memory CD4+ T cells sorted from blood. Indicated subset: CD45RA-negative fraction. Receptors were obtained from a man in his late teens or twenties in good health.

The CDR3 nucleotides read TGTGCCAGCTCACCCGGGGGACAGACCAGCTCCTACGAGCAGTACTTC. Its translation is CASSPGGQTSSYEQYF. The chain is built from TRBV18 and TRBJ2-7, with D possibly being TRBD1 (7 bases). Germline CDR1 reads KGHSH; CDR2 reads LQKENI. The CDR3 is 16 amino acids. Trimming removed 3 bases from V and 0 bases from J, with 15 bases in between. The variable domain in full, completed from reference TRBV18 and TRBJ2-7, reads NAGVMQNPRHLVRRRGQEARLRCSPMKGHSHVYWYRQLPEEGLKFMVYLQKENIIDESGMPKERFSAEFPKEGPSILRIQQVVRGDSAAYFCASSPGGQTSSYEQYFGPGTRLTVT.

V and J are TRBV6-5 and TRBJ2-1, with 11 bases that match TRBD2. The germline V gene has CDR1 MNHEY and CDR2 SVGAGI. V lost 6 bases to trimming and J lost 7 bases; unmatched junction nucleotides: 2. The CDR3 loop spans 13 amino acids. This chain's CDR3 is CASRRTSGNEQFF. CDR3 bases: TGTGCCAGCAGACGGACTAGCGGGAATGAGCAGTTCTTC.

This clone was counted a single time. This CDR3 is CASSQDRGGFQPQHF. CDR3 nucleotides: TGCGCCAGCAGCCAGGACAGAGGCGGGTTTCAGCCCCAGCATTTT. The chain recombines TRBV4-1 with TRBJ1-5, with a possible D match to TRBD1 (6 bases). V gave up 3 bases and J gave up 6 bases, with 15 bases separating them. This CDR3 contains 15 residues. Germline lookup yields CDR1 MGHRA and CDR2 YSYEKL.

V is TRBV19 and J is TRBJ2-6; D perhaps matches TRBD1 (5 bases). The CDR3 extends over 15 amino acids. From germline, CDR1 is LNHDA and CDR2 SQIVND (reference sequence). V shed 7 bases and J shed 0 bases, with 10 bases lying between them. The CDR3: CASTSQGSGANVLTF. The CDR3 nucleotides read TGTGCCAGTACCAGTCAGGGCTCTGGGGCCAACGTCCTGACTTTC. The full variable domain, rest sourced from reference TRBV19 and TRBJ2-6, is DGGITQSPKYLFRKEGQNVTLSCEQNLNHDAMYWYRQDPGQGLRLIYYSQIVNDFQKGDIAEGYSVSREKKESFPLTVTSAQKNPTAFYLCASTSQGSGANVLTFGAGSRLTVL.

V is TRBV6-5 and J is TRBJ2-2; D is perhaps TRBD2 (6 bases). Trimming stripped 6 bases from V and 7 bases from J, with 15 bases between. Per the germline V gene, CDR1 is MNHEY and CDR2 is SVGAGI. The CDR3 runs to 14 residues. The DNA of the CDR3 is TGTGCCAGCAGGGCCCCTAGCGCAGGCGGGGAGCTGTTTTTT. This translates into CASRAPSAGGELFF.

V and J are TRBV11-2 and TRBJ2-5, with a weak D call TRBD1 (6 bases). The CDR3 covers 15 residues. The V end was cut by 1 base, the J end by 5 bases, with 14 bases between. From germline, CDR1 is SGHAT and CDR2 FQNNGV. CDR3 DNA: TGTGCCAGCAGCTTAGGTCCTATAGGGGGTGAGACCCAGTACTTC. Its translation is CASSLGPIGGETQYF. The variable domain in full, with the rest retrieved from reference TRBV11-2 and TRBJ2-5, is EAGVAQSPRYKIIEKRQSVAFWCNPISGHATLYWYQQILGQGPKLLIQFQNNGVVDDSQLPKDRFSAERLKGVDSTLKIQPAKLEDSAVYLCASSLGPIGGETQYFGPGTRLLVL.

V and J are TRBV2 and TRBJ1-2; TRBD1 agrees at 8 bases. With 5 bases clipped from V and 4 bases from J, the junction kept 18 bases outside the gene matches. The germline CDR1 and CDR2 sequences are SNHLY and FYNNEI. The length of the CDR3 is 18 residues. Here the CDR3 DNA reads TGTGCCAGCAGTCAAACCGGGACAGGAGACACACCCTCCTATGGCTACACCTTC. Residues: CASSQTGTGDTPSYGYTF.

The sample holds one count of this clone. The rearrangement uses TRBV4-3 and TRBJ2-7, with a tentative D call TRBD2 (6 bases). V gave up 0 bases and J gave up 2 bases, with 11 bases separating them. Looked up from germline, CDR1 is LGHNA and CDR2 is YSLEER. The CDR3 is 15 residues long. CDR3 loop: CASSQDFGGAYEQYF. The CDR3 DNA is TGCGCCAGCAGCCAAGATTTCGGCGGGGCCTACGAGCAGTACTTC.

This clone was counted a few times. The chain combines TRBV6-1 with TRBJ2-3; no firm D call. This CDR3 contains 14 residues. Germline-derived CDR1 and CDR2 are MNHNS and SASEGT. The V and J ends lost 7 bases and 2 bases respectively, with 13 bases between them. The CDR3 sequence: CASTPGPVTDTQYF. The CDR3 nucleotides are TGTGCCAGCACCCCCGGCCCTGTCACAGATACGCAGTATTTT.

The V and J genes are TRBV6-1 and TRBJ2-7; perhaps TRBD1 as D (6 bases). This CDR3 comprises 11 residues. CDR1 and CDR2 (germline): MNHNS, SASEGT. With 4 bases removed from V and 11 bases from J, the gap between germline ends came to 12 bases. CDR3 sequence (DNA): TGTGCCAGCAGTGGGAACAGGGTGAAGTACTTC. Its translation: CASSGNRVKYF.

The chain is built from TRBV9 and TRBJ2-1, with D perhaps matching TRBD2 (5 bases). Germline V gives CDR1 SGDLS, CDR2 YYNGEE. The CDR3 has 14 amino acids. Trimming took off 0 bases at V and 6 bases at J, with 10 bases between the two ends. The CDR3: CASSVEGLSNEQFF. The CDR3 nucleotides are TGTGCCAGCAGCGTAGAAGGACTTTCCAATGAGCAGTTCTTC.